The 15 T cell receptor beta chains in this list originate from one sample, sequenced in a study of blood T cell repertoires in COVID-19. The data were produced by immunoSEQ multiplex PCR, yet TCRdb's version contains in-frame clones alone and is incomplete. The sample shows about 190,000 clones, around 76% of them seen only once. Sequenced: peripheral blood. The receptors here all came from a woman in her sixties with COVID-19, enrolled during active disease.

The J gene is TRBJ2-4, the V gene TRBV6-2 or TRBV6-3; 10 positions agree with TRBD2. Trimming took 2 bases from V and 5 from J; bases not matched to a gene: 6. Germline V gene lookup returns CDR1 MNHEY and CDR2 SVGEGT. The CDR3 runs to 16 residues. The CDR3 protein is CASSYGLAGEENIQYF. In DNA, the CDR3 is TGTGCCAGCAGTTACGGTCTAGCGGGGGAGGAAAACATTCAGTACTTC.

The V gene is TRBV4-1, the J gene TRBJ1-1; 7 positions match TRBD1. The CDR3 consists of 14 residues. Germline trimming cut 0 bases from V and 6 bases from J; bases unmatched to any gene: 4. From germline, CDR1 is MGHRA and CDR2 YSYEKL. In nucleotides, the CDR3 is TGCGCCAGCAGCCAAGACAGGGGGGTTTCTGAAGCTTTCTTT. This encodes CASSQDRGVSEAFF.

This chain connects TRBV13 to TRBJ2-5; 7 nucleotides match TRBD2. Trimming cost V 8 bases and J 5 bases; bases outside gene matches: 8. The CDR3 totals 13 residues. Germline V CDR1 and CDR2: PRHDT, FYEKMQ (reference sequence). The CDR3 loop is CASRRLAGETQYF. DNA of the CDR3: TGTGCCAGCCGGAGACTAGCAGGCGAGACCCAGTACTTC. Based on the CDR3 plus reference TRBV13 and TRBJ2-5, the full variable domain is AAGVIQSPRHLIKEKRETATLKCYPIPRHDTVYWYQQGPGQDPQFLISFYEKMQSDKGSIPDRFSAQQFSDYHSELNMSSLELGDSALYFCASRRLAGETQYFGPGTRLLVL.

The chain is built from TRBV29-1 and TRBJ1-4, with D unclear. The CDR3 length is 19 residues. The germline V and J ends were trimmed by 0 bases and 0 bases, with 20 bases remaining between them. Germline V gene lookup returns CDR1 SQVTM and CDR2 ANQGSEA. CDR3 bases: TGCAGCGTTGAAGAGGTAAGGGAGAAGGACGGGACAACTAATGAAAAACTGTTTTTT. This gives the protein CSVEEVREKDGTTNEKLFF.

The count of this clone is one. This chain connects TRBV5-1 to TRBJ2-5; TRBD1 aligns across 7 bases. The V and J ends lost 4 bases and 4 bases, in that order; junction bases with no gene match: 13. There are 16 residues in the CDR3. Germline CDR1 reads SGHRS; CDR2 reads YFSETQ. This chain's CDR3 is CASSTTRQGAGETQYF. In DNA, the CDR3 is TGCGCCAGCAGCACCACACGACAGGGTGCGGGAGAGACCCAGTACTTC.

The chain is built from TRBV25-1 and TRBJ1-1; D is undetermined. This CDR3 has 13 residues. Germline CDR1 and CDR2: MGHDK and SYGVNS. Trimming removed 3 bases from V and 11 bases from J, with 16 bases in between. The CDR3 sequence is CASSENFHSGAFF. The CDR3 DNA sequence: TGTGCCAGCAGTGAGAATTTCCACAGCGGGGCTTTCTTT.

CDR3 residues: CSVGLVGGELFF. The CDR3 DNA follows: TGCAGCGTTGGACTAGTTGGCGGGGAGCTGTTTTTT. This chain connects TRBV29-1 to TRBJ2-2; TRBD2 is a possible D gene (6 bases). Germline values: CDR1 SQVTM, CDR2 ANQGSEA. Trimming stripped 4 bases from V and 7 bases from J, with 10 bases between. This CDR3 is 12 amino acids long.

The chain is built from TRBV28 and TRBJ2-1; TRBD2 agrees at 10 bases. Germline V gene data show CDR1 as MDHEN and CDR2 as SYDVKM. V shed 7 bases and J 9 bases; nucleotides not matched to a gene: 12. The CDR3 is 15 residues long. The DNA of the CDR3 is TGTGCCAGCACCCGTGGACTAGCGGTTGGTGGTGAGCAGTTCTTC. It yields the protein CASTRGLAVGGEQFF.

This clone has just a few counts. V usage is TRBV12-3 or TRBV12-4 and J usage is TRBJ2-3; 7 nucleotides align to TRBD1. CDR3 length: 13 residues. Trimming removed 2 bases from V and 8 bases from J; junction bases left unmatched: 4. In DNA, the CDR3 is TGTGCCAGCAGTTTAAATGACAGGGTTACGCAGTATTTT. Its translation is CASSLNDRVTQYF.

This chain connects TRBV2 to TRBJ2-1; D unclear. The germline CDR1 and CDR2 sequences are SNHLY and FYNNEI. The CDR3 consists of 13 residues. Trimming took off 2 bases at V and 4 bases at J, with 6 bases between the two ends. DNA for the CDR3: TGTGCCAGCAGTGAAAACACGTACAATGAGCAGTTCTTC. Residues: CASSENTYNEQFF. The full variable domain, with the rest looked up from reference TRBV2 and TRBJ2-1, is EPEVTQTPSHQVTQMGQEVILRCVPISNHLYFYWYRQILGQKVEFLVSFYNNEISEKSEIFDDQFSVERPDGSNFTLKIRSTKLEDSAMYFCASSENTYNEQFFGPGTRLTVL.

In nucleotides, the CDR3 is TGCAGCGTGGACAGGGGAGGAAGTGGCTACACCTTC. Protein sequence: CSVDRGGSGYTF. The rearrangement uses TRBV29-1 and TRBJ1-2; TRBD1 aligns across 9 bases. After removal of 6 bases from V and 7 bases from J, the junction contained 6 bases not matched to a gene. Germline CDR1 and CDR2: SQVTM and ANQGSEA. The CDR3 contains 12 residues.

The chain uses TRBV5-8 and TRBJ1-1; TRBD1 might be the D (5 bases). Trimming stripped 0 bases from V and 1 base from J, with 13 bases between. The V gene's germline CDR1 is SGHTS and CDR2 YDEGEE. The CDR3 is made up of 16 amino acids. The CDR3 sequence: CASSLGEGSRNTEAFF. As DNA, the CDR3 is TGTGCCAGCAGCTTGGGGGAGGGGTCTAGGAACACTGAAGCTTTCTTT.

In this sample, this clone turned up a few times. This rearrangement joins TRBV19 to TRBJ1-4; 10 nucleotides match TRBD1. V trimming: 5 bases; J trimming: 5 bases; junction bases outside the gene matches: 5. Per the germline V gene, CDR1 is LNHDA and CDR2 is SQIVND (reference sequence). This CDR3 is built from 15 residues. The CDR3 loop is CASSSEGQGNEKLFF. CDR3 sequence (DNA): TGTGCCAGTAGTTCAGAGGGACAGGGGAATGAAAAACTGTTTTTT.

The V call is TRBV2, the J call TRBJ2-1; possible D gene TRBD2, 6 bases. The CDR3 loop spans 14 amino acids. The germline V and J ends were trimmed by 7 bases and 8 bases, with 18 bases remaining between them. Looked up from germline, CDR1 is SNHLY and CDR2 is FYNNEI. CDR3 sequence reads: CASTADGGRYEQFF. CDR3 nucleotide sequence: TGTGCCAGCACTGCGGACGGGGGAAGGTATGAGCAGTTCTTC.

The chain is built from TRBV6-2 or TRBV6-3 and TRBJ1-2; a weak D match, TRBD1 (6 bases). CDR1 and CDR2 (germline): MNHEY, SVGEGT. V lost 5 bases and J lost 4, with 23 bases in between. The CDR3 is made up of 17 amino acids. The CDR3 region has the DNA TGTGCCAGCAGTACTGACAGGCTGTCTCCAGGATTCTATGGCTACACCTTC. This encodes CASSTDRLSPGFYGYTF.